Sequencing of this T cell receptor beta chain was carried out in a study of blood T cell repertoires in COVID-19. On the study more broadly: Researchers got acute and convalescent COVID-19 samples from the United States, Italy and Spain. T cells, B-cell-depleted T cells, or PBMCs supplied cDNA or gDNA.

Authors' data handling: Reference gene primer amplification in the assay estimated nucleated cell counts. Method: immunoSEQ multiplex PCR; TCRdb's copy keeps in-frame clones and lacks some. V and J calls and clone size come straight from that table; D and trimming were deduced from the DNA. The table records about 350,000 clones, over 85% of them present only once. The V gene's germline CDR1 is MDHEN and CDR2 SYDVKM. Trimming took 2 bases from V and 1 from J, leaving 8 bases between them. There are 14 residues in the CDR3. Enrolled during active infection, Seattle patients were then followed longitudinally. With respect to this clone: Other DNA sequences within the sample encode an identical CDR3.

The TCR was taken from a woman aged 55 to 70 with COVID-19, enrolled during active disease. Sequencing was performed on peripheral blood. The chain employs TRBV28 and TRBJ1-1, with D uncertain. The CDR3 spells CASSLGQTNTEAFF. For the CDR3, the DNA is TGTGCCAGCAGTTTAGGGCAGACGAACACTGAAGCTTTCTTT.